A single sample is the source of the 7 T cell receptor beta chains below, sequenced in a study of shared clonotypes between healthy human individuals. TCRdb keeps only in-frame clones here, not all; method: immunoSEQ multiplex PCR. The table lists 520,000 or so clones, 70% to 80% of them singletons. The sequencing sample was made of PBMCs. The source of these receptors is a woman in her forties in good health. Some clones in this sample may be carry-over from other donors' samples.

This clone was observed at least ten times. This chain connects TRBV19 to TRBJ2-1; the match to TRBD2 covers 7 bases. This CDR3 is built from 15 residues. Per the germline V gene, CDR1 is LNHDA and CDR2 is SQIVND (reference sequence). The junction had 11 bases not matched to a gene; V was cut back by 7 bases and J by 5 bases. CDR3 DNA sequence: TGTGCCAGTACCCTCGGGACTACAATAGACAATGAGCAGTTCTTC. Protein: CASTLGTTIDNEQFF.

This chain uses TRBV5-4 with TRBJ1-4, with TRBD1 as a possible D gene (5 bases). Looked up from germline, CDR1 is SGHNT and CDR2 is YYREEE (reference sequence). The CDR3 runs to 14 residues. V lost 0 bases and J lost 3, with 6 bases in between. The CDR3 is CASSLGQPNEKLFF. DNA for the CDR3: TGTGCCAGCAGCTTGGGACAGCCTAATGAAAAACTGTTTTTT.

The J gene is TRBJ1-3, the V gene TRBV5-1, with D unresolved. CDR3 length: 14 amino acids. Germline V gene data show CDR1 as SGHRS and CDR2 as YFSETQ. The germline V and J ends were trimmed by 1 base and 4 bases, with 9 bases remaining between them. The CDR3, as DNA: TGCGCCAGCAGCTTGCAATTGGGCGGAAACACCATATATTTT. Translation gives CASSLQLGGNTIYF.

This rearrangement joins TRBV5-4 to TRBJ2-2, with TRBD2 matching over 12 bases. The ends lost 4 bases at V and 5 bases at J; junction bases unmatched: 6. The CDR3 is made up of 16 amino acids. Germline CDR1 and CDR2: SGHNT and YYREEE (reference sequence). The CDR3 region has the DNA TGTGCCAGCAGCCCCGGGACTAGCGGGCCTACCGGGGAGCTGTTTTTT. It encodes CASSPGTSGPTGELFF.

The chain has TRBV29-1 and TRBJ2-7; 10 bases are a match to TRBD2. Germline lookup yields CDR1 SQVTM and CDR2 ANQGSEA. The V segment lost 6 bases and the J segment 5 bases; nucleotides outside the gene matches: 7. The CDR3 runs to 13 residues. The CDR3 DNA reads TGCAGCGTAATTAGCGGGAGGAGAAACGAGCAGTACTTC. Amino acid sequence: CSVISGRRNEQYF.

Comment on this clone: It differs at one base from a far larger clone, so likely a read error. The same CDR3 also results from other DNA sequences found in this sample. V gene TRBV9 combines with J gene TRBJ2-6, with D hard to call. V lost 4 bases and J lost 0, with 2 bases in between. The CDR3 loop spans 13 amino acids. From germline, CDR1 is SGDLS and CDR2 YYNGEE. The CDR3 nucleotides read TGTGCCAGCAGCACCTCTGGGGCCAACGTCCTGACTTTC. Translating it yields CASSTSGANVLTF. The full variable domain, its missing parts supplied by reference TRBV9 and TRBJ2-6, is DSGVTQTPKHLITATGQRVTLRCSPRSGDLSVYWYQQSLDQGLQFLIQYYNGEERAKGNILERFSAQQFPDLHSELNLSSLELGDSALYFCASSTSGANVLTFGAGSRLTVL.

The CDR3 region is CASSLELAGDTQYF. CDR3 in DNA: TGCGCCAGCAGCTTGGAACTAGCGGGGGATACGCAGTATTTT. This rearrangement joins TRBV5-1 to TRBJ2-3; 10 nucleotides line up with TRBD2. CDR1 and CDR2 (germline): SGHRS, YFSETQ. V shed 0 bases, J shed 6 bases, and the junction held 1 base outside the gene matches. The CDR3 contains 14 residues.